A selection of T cell receptor beta chains follows, all from one sample in a study of human T cells and chemical hapten exposure. TCRdb used MiXCR to reprocess the RACE reads, holding one entry per CDR3 protein. This table holds roughly 89,000 distinct CDR3 sequences, under 13% found once. The sample consisted of whole blood, taken in connection with sensitization to the hapten diphenylcyclopropenone (DPC). Receptor source: a woman in her 30s with alopecia areata. Some clones in this sample may be carry-over from other donors' samples. Both conserved end residues are part of each CDR3. D genes are given only for firm matches. Rows may omit the clone size; those that give it use once, few, many or a size class.

j_gene | abundance | v_gene | d_gene | CDR3nt | CDR3aa
TRBJ1-4 | NA | TRBV4-2 | TRBD1 | TGTGCCAGCAGCCAGGAAACGGGGACAGGGGAGGAAAAACTGTTTTTT | CASSQETGTGEEKLFF
TRBJ1-5 | few | TRBV5-1 | NA | TGCGCCAGCAGCTTGAGGGGAGGCGTAAGTGAGCCCCAGCATTTT | CASSLRGGVSEPQHF
TRBJ2-3 | many | TRBV4-3 | NA | TGCGCCAGCAGCCTAGATGGTCTAGGCAAGGATACGCAGTATTTT | CASSLDGLGKDTQYF
TRBJ2-1 | few | TRBV5-8 | NA | TGTGCCAGCAGCTCCCGGGACCATAACTTCAATGAGCAGTTCTTC | CASSSRDHNFNEQFF
TRBJ1-2 | few | TRBV5-1 | NA | TGCGCCAGCAGCTTGGAAGGGGCGTTAGGCTACACCTTC | CASSLEGALGYTF
TRBJ1-5 | NA | TRBV6-5 | NA | TGTGCCAGCAGTTACTCGAGCGGTTTGATTCAGCCCCAGCATTTT | CASSYSSGLIQPQHF
TRBJ1-1 | NA | TRBV6-1 | NA | TGTGCCAGCAGTGAAAACGGTGAGAACACTGAAGCTTTCTTT | CASSENGENTEAFF
TRBJ1-1 | many | TRBV20-1 | TRBD1 | TGCAGTGCCCCCCCCACGGGACTCAGGGGGAACGCTTTCTTT | CSAPPTGLRGNAFF
TRBJ2-1 | many | TRBV20-1 | TRBD2 | TGCAGTGCCCGGACTAGCGGGATCGAGGAGCAGTTCTTC | CSARTSGIEEQFF
TRBJ1-6 | few | TRBV20-1 | NA | TGCAGTGCTAGAGATAAGGCAGGGGTATCGAATTCACCCCTCCACTTT | CSARDKAGVSNSPLHF
TRBJ2-5 | few | TRBV7-8 | NA | TGTGCCAATTCCGGCGGACGAAAAGAGACCCAGTACTTC | CANSGGRKETQYF
TRBJ1-2 | NA | TRBV28 | NA | TGTGCCAGCCACAACATACCGGAGGAGGGCCTTGCTAACTATGGCTACACCTTC | CASHNIPEEGLANYGYTF
TRBJ1-1 | NA | TRBV18 | TRBD1 | TGTGCCAGCTCATCGACAGGGGGCGAGACTGAAGCTTTCTTT | CASSSTGGETEAFF
TRBJ2-7 | NA | TRBV20-1 | NA | TGCAGTGCTAGAGACCGGCAGGACTCCTACGAGCAGTACTTC | CSARDRQDSYEQYF
TRBJ2-1 | NA | TRBV20-1 | TRBD2 | TGCAGTGCTAGGACTAGCGGGGACTTCAATGAGCAGTTCTTC | CSARTSGDFNEQFF
TRBJ2-1 | NA | TRBV18 | TRBD1 | TGTGCCAGCTCAGACCGCAGACAGGGGAGCTCCTACAATGTGCAGTTCTTC | CASSDRRQGSSYNVQFF
TRBJ1-1 | NA | TRBV20-1 | TRBD1 | TGCAGTGCTGGCGGACAGGGGTTGAACACTGAAGCTTTCTTT | CSAGGQGLNTEAFF
TRBJ2-1 | many | TRBV6-4 | NA | TGTGCCAGCAGTGACTCGAACGGGGGCCACAATGAGCAGTTCTTC | CASSDSNGGHNEQFF
TRBJ1-2 | many | TRBV6-6 | NA | TGTGCCAGCAGTTACTTCCGGACAGAAGAATATGGCTACACCTTC | CASSYFRTEEYGYTF
TRBJ1-1 | NA | TRBV7-2 | NA | TGTGCCAGCAGCATACAGACAGTAGGGAGGACTGAAGCTTTCTTT | CASSIQTVGRTEAFF
TRBJ1-1 | many | TRBV6-2/TRBV6-3 | NA | TGTGCCAGCAGTTACTCATCAGGCGCGGCGAACACTGAAGCTTTCTTT | CASSYSSGAANTEAFF
TRBJ2-7 | few | TRBV7-2 | NA | TGTGCCAGCAGCCTGGGTATCAACTACGAGCAGTACTTC | CASSLGINYEQYF
TRBJ2-2 | NA | TRBV20-1 | TRBD2 | TGCAGTGCTGCCTTCCCCTCTGGCGGGAGGGGGGAGCTGTTTTTT | CSAAFPSGGRGELFF
TRBJ2-3 | few | TRBV5-1 | NA | TGCGCCAGCAGCTTGGCAGCGGCTGATACGCAGTATTTT | CASSLAAADTQYF
TRBJ2-3 | few | TRBV5-4 | NA | TGTGCCAGCAGCTTGGTCACAGGGAGTGGAGATACGCAGTATTTT | CASSLVTGSGDTQYF
TRBJ2-5 | NA | TRBV4-2 | NA | TGTGCCAGCGGGGAGGCAGCCCAAGAGACCCAGTACTTC | CASGEAAQETQYF